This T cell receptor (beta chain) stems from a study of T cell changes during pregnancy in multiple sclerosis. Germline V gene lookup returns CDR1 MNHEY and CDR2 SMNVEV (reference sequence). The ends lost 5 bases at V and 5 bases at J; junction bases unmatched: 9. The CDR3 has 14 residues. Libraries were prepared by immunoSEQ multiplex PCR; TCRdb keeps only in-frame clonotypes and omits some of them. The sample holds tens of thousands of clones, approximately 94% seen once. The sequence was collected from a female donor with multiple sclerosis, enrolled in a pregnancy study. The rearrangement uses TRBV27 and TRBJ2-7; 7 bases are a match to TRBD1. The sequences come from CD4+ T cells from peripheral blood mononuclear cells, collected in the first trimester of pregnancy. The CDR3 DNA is TGTGCCAGCAGTCCCGACAGGGTAACCCACGAGCAGTACTTC. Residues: CASSPDRVTHEQYF.